One sample yielded the 8 T cell receptor beta chains listed below, sequenced in a study of PD-1 blockade in classical Hodgkin lymphoma. Libraries were prepared by immunoSEQ multiplex PCR; TCRdb keeps only in-frame clonotypes and omits some of them. The sample lists 47,000 or so clones, approximately 91% occurring once. Time point: newly diagnosed, previously untreated cHL patient sample. Sequencing used peripheral blood mononuclear cells (PBMCs). These receptors came from a human donor with classical Hodgkin lymphoma.

V gene TRBV5-6 combines with J gene TRBJ2-7; no firm D call. The CDR3 contains 12 residues. The germline V gene encodes CDR1 SGHDT and CDR2 YYEEEE. Trimming cost V 0 bases and J 5 bases, with 6 bases left between them. This CDR3 reads CASSLVGNEQYF. The CDR3 coding sequence is TGTGCCAGCAGCTTGGTGGGAAACGAGCAGTACTTC.

The chain has TRBV18 and TRBJ1-1, with D unresolved. Germline V gives CDR1 KGHSH, CDR2 LQKENI. The CDR3 runs 12 residues. The ends were cut back, 2 bases at V and 8 bases at J, with 9 bases in the middle. The CDR3: CASSPGGPEAFF. DNA for the CDR3: TGTGCCAGCTCACCAGGTGGACCAGAAGCTTTCTTT.

The rearrangement uses TRBV6-1 and TRBJ1-1, with D uncertain. CDR3 size: 12 residues. Germline-derived CDR1 and CDR2 are MNHNS and SASEGT. Here the CDR3 reads CGLGFGNTEAFF. Written as DNA, the CDR3 is TGTGGGTTGGGGTTTGGGAACACTGAAGCTTTCTTT.

The chain has TRBV4-1 and TRBJ1-5, with D uncertain. CDR3 length: 15 amino acids. V was shortened by 1 base and J by 4 bases, with 11 bases between the two germline ends. Germline CDR1 MGHRA, CDR2 YSYEKL. CDR3 nucleotide sequence: TGCGCCAGCAGCCAAGGGGAGGGTAGGAATCAGCCCCAGCATTTT. Translating it yields CASSQGEGRNQPQHF.

The chain carries TRBV2 and TRBJ1-2; 8 positions agree with TRBD1. CDR1 and CDR2 from the germline V gene are SNHLY and FYNNEI. There are 13 residues in the CDR3. Unmatched junction bases numbered 3, after V lost 5 bases and J lost 4 bases. The CDR3 region has the DNA TGTGCCAGCAGTCTCACAGGGGGCTATGGCTACACCTTC. Its translation: CASSLTGGYGYTF. Looking up the rest from reference TRBV2 and TRBJ1-2 gives the full variable domain: EPEVTQTPSHQVTQMGQEVILRCVPISNHLYFYWYRQILGQKVEFLVSFYNNEISEKSEIFDDQFSVERPDGSNFTLKIRSTKLEDSAMYFCASSLTGGYGYTFGSGTRLTVV.

The gene calls are TRBV28 and TRBJ2-4; unclear D gene. The CDR3 is 12 residues long. Germline CDR1 MDHEN, CDR2 SYDVKM. The V and J ends lost 3 bases and 7 bases respectively, with 7 bases between them. The CDR3 loop is CASSLNSNIQYF. The CDR3 coding sequence is TGTGCCAGCAGTTTGAATTCGAACATTCAGTACTTC. Drawing the rest from reference TRBV28 and TRBJ2-4, the complete variable domain is DVKVTQSSRYLVKRTGEKVFLECVQDMDHENMFWYRQDPGLGLRLIYFSYDVKMKEKGDIPEGYSVSREKKERFSLILESASTNQTSMYLCASSLNSNIQYFGAGTRLSVL.

The CDR3 sequence: CASSFNVGLYEQYF. The DNA for the CDR3 is TGTGCCAGCAGCTTTAATGTGGGGCTTTACGAGCAGTACTTC. The chain has TRBV7-9 and TRBJ2-7, with D possibly being TRBD1 (5 bases). Germline V gives CDR1 SEHNR, CDR2 FQNEAQ (reference sequence). V was cut by 3 bases and J by 4 bases, with 13 bases left in between. The CDR3 has 14 residues.

The CDR3 loop is CASSPSSGELFF. For the CDR3, the DNA is TGTGCCAGCAGCCCCAGTTCCGGGGAGCTGTTTTTT. This chain joins TRBV7-3 and TRBJ2-2; D gene ambiguous. Germline lookup yields CDR1 SGHTA and CDR2 FQGTGA. The CDR3 covers 12 residues. V lost 5 bases and J 6 bases, leaving 7 bases between the germline ends.